This T cell receptor (beta chain) appears in the sequencing data of a study of PD-1 blockade in classical Hodgkin lymphoma. This CDR3 comprises 18 residues. With V trimmed by 0 bases and J by 0 bases, 9 bases remained unmatched. Looked up from germline, CDR1 is ENHRY and CDR2 is SYGVKD. The patients all showed relapse after autologous stem cell transplantation, while their brentuximab vedotin exposure varied. Magnetic depletion of non-target cells from thawed PBMCs yielded purified CD8+ T cells. Assay: immunoSEQ multiplex PCR; the TCRdb copy retains only in-frame clones and omits some. The sample records 8,000 or so clones, just over 85% being singletons.

The TCR sequence derives from a human donor with classical Hodgkin lymphoma. The sample consisted of CD8+ T cells from blood, taken at baseline. The chain joins TRBV10-3 to TRBJ2-7, with 9 bases identical to TRBD2. The CDR3 coding sequence is TGTGCCATCAGTGAGTCTCTAGCGGGACTAGTCACCTCCTACGAGCAGTACTTC. Translated: CAISESLAGLVTSYEQYF.